This is a list of T cell receptor beta chains from one sample in a study of T cells after somatic rescue of genetic block. Profiling relied on immunoSEQ multiplex PCR, and the TCRdb table lists in-frame clones only, not all of them. The sample lists approximately 88,000 clones, approximately 90% seen once, with 1.5% to 2% in the top ten. The sequencing sample was made of peripheral blood mononuclear cells (PBMCs). The receptors here all came from a woman aged 18-29 years. Both conserved end residues are part of each CDR3. The D gene is left open where the match is weak.

J gene,D gene,V gene,CDR3 protein
TRBJ2-5,.,TRBV28,CASSYRFTSHPQETQYF
TRBJ2-2,TRBD1,TRBV27,CASSRLPGQGAAGELFF
TRBJ2-5,.,TRBV12-5,CASVLDLAGGETQYF
TRBJ2-3,.,TRBV7-2,CASSRRLVGPTDTQYF
TRBJ2-2,.,TRBV30,CAWSRSSTGELFF
TRBJ2-5,.,TRBV19,CASSIVDRGRQETQYF
TRBJ1-1,.,TRBV18,CASSRVTPDKWGTEAFF
TRBJ2-5,.,TRBV12-5,CASGFAPGAIRETQYF
TRBJ1-1,.,TRBV4-2,CASRHPPGSNTEAFF
TRBJ2-3,TRBD1,TRBV6-5,CATGQGTDTQYF
TRBJ2-2,TRBD1,TRBV28,CASTYRGTGELFF
TRBJ2-5,.,TRBV2,CASRRLGGETQYF
TRBJ1-2,.,TRBV15,CATSRGRGSDYGYTF
TRBJ2-7,.,TRBV4-1,CASSQGRTTSYEQYF
TRBJ2-7,TRBD1,TRBV11-2,CASSFRDRAYEQYF
TRBJ2-7,.,TRBV7-9,CASSFHQGLQYF
TRBJ2-1,.,TRBV19,CASSIYGTPDNEQFF
TRBJ2-5,.,TRBV6-6,CASSTGGRETQYF
TRBJ1-2,.,TRBV2,CASSDSTGLANYGYTF
TRBJ2-1,TRBD2,TRBV2,CASKGLAGGNEQFF
TRBJ2-5,TRBD2,TRBV28,CASSPPGLAGFQETQYF
TRBJ1-1,.,TRBV29-1,CSAINGGGEAFF
TRBJ2-7,.,TRBV11-2,CASSLAGYEQYF
TRBJ1-2,.,TRBV25-1,CASSAADEGNYGYTF
TRBJ2-2,.,TRBV5-1,CASSLVLGDTGELFF
TRBJ1-4,.,TRBV27,CASSTGYGNEKLFF
TRBJ2-7,.,TRBV18,CASSDGTTNIYEQYF
TRBJ1-3,TRBD1,TRBV19,CASSHPTRLIPGQGRNTIYF
TRBJ1-1,.,TRBV28,CASSLLAGSIISSMNTEAFF
TRBJ2-3,TRBD2,TRBV7-3,CASSPHPLAGGGDTQYF
TRBJ1-3,.,TRBV5-1,CASSTTGIPGNTIYF
TRBJ2-1,.,TRBV13,CASSTRPGTLSYNEQFF
TRBJ1-1,.,TRBV21-1,CASSTKHRNTEAFF
TRBJ2-2,TRBD2,TRBV6-5,CASKFSGLNTGELFF
TRBJ1-1,TRBD1,TRBV6-4,CASSSPGQGGWNMRTEAFF
TRBJ2-1,.,TRBV27,CASSWVGGEQFF
TRBJ2-7,.,TRBV5-1,CASSLGQGLRVEQYF
TRBJ1-5,.,TRBV4-1,CASSQDGRGQPQHF
TRBJ2-7,.,TRBV10-3,CAISESALGDASYEQYF
TRBJ2-7,TRBD1,TRBV12-5,CASGGLNRGEQYF
TRBJ2-1,.,TRBV6-6,CASSLGPWNEQFF
TRBJ1-6,.,TRBV14,CASSLRVRSYNSPLHF
TRBJ2-1,TRBD1,TRBV9,CASSSQGSYNEQFF
TRBJ2-1,TRBD2,TRBV9,CASSGSGTSGSDGYNEQFF
TRBJ2-3,.,TRBV19,CASSIAGAASGTDTQYF
TRBJ2-2,.,TRBV10-3,CAIKGAERDTGELFF
TRBJ1-2,.,TRBV7-9,CASTDLGGAYGYTF
TRBJ1-6,.,TRBV19,CASSGIAAGRNSPLHF
TRBJ2-7,.,TRBV19,CASSKGLTSSYEQYF
TRBJ2-3,TRBD2,TRBV29-1,CSVSTTSGLSTDTQYF
TRBJ2-7,TRBD2,TRBV5-4,CASSKAAGVLHPEQYF
TRBJ2-2,.,TRBV7-9,CASSLPTQGLGELFF
TRBJ2-1,.,TRBV7-2,CASIAGVHNEQFF